This T cell receptor beta chain was identified during a study of blood T cell repertoires in COVID-19. Overall study context: COVID-19 samples collected from the United States, Italy and Spain covered acute and convalescent phases. PBMCs, B-cell-depleted T cells, or T cells were the source of the cDNA or gDNA that made up the material.

Original data processing: Estimated nucleated cell counts came from reference gene primer amplification. Only in-frame clones appear in the TCRdb table, and some are missing; sequencing was by immunoSEQ multiplex PCR. The D gene and trimming were derived from the DNA, and the V and J assignments and clone size from that table. The sample records 380,000 or so clones, around 84% being singletons. CDR3 length equals 15 residues. Germline V lookup: CDR1 GTSNPN, CDR2 SVGIG (reference sequence). The J segment lost 4 bases and the V segment lost 0 bases, leaving 8 bases of the junction unmatched. The rearrangement joins TRBV30 to TRBJ1-2; 7 bases line up with TRBD1. The TCR sequence derives from a human donor with acute or convalescent COVID-19. The donor label of this sample is uncertain. The sample was peripheral blood. DNA of the CDR3: TGTGCCTGGAGTGTGGGGTCGGGACAGCTCTATGGCTACACCTTC. This encodes CAWSVGSGQLYGYTF.